This T cell receptor (beta chain) was captured in a study of beta chain features in type 1 diabetes. Findings of the study overall: All four CD4+ subsets of Type 1 diabetes patients contained TCRB CDR3s that were moderately but significantly shorter.

The CDR3 is 14 residues long. V dropped 1 base and J dropped 6 bases, with 16 bases sitting between them. The V gene's germline CDR1 is GTSNPN and CDR2 SVGIG (reference sequence). Worth noting for this clone: The antigen is not known.

Reverse transcribing all isolated RNA meant expressed TCRB transcripts were sequenced. Data came from immunoSEQ multiplex PCR; TCRdb stores just in-frame clones and leaves some out. This table has 200,000 to 300,000 clones, about 15% appearing once. The source is a man aged 25-40 years with type 1 diabetes. This sequence joins TRBV30 and TRBJ2-7; a possible D gene is TRBD2 (7 bases). What was sequenced was naive CD4+ T cells from blood. The CDR3 coding sequence is TGTGCCTGGAGTGGTGGGGGCGGGGGCCTCGAGCAGTACTTC. Amino acids: CAWSGGGGGLEQYF.